This TCR beta chain was sequenced during a study of T cells after yellow fever vaccination. CDR3 length equals 15 residues. Trimming removed 3 bases from V and 3 bases from J; junction bases left unmatched: 7. CDR1 and CDR2 (germline): LGHNA, YNFKEQ. TCRdb analysed the 5' RACE reads with MiXCR anew, one entry per CDR3 protein. The table has some 320,000 distinct CDR3 sequences, approximately 9% seen once. V usage is TRBV4-2 and J usage is TRBJ1-1; TRBD1 matches at 7 bases. The TCR was taken from a man between 18 and 29 years old who received the YFV17D yellow fever vaccine. Specimen: PBMCs, collected on the day of the first yellow fever vaccination. The CDR3 spells CASSHADRDDTEAFF. CDR3 coding DNA: TGTGCCAGCAGCCATGCCGACAGGGACGACACTGAAGCTTTCTTT.